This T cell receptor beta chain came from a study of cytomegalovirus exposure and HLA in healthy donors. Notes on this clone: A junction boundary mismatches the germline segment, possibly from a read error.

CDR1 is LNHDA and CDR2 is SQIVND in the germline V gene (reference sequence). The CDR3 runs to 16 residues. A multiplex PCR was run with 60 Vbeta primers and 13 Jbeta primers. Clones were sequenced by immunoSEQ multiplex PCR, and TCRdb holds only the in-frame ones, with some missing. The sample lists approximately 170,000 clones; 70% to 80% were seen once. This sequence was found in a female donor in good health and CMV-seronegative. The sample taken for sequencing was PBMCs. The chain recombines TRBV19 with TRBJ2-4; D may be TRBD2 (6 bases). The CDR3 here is CASSKGGGLAKNSQYF. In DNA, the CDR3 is TGTGCCAGTAGTAAAGGAGGAGGGCTAGCCAAAAACAGTCAGTACTTC.